One and the same sample provided the 22 T cell receptor beta chains below, sequenced in a study of response to subunit inactivated influenza vaccine. In TCRdb, the RT-PCR reads were re-called with MiXCR into one record per CDR3 protein. The data show around 490,000 distinct CDR3 sequences, less than 10% seen once. The material was PBMCs from blood, obtained less than 30 months after vaccination. These receptors were collected from a man between 50 and 75 years old who received an inactivated influenza vaccine.

This clonotype was detected ten times or more. The chain uses TRBV7-2 and TRBJ2-1, with 7 bases aligning to TRBD1. The junction had 4 bases not matched to a gene; V was cut back by 3 bases and J by 2 bases. The CDR3 contains 15 residues. Germline lookup yields CDR1 SGHTA and CDR2 FQGNSA. The CDR3 is CASSLRTGAYNEQFF. CDR3 DNA sequence: TGTGCCAGCAGCTTGAGGACAGGAGCCTACAATGAGCAGTTCTTC.

A few counts support this clonotype. The rearrangement links TRBV6-1 to TRBJ2-1; D call uncertain. CDR3 length: 13 amino acids. Germline CDR1 and CDR2: MNHNS and SASEGT. Between the trimmed V and J ends, which lost 2 bases and 6 bases, there was a span of 8 bases. CDR3 region: CASSERVINEQFF. Here the CDR3 DNA reads TGTGCCAGCAGTGAAAGGGTTATCAATGAGCAGTTCTTC.

This clonotype was counted at least ten times. The chain uses TRBV15 and TRBJ2-3, with TRBD2 matching over 10 bases. With 5 bases clipped from V and 1 base from J, the junction kept 9 bases outside the gene matches. This CDR3 has 17 residues. CDR1 is LNHNV, CDR2 YYDKDF, per germline (reference sequence). The CDR3 loop reads CATSRWASGGRTDTQYF. CDR3 DNA sequence: TGTGCCACCAGCCGATGGGCTAGCGGGGGCCGCACAGATACGCAGTATTTT.

The V call is TRBV7-9, the J call TRBJ1-5, with 9 bases lining up with TRBD1. Looked up from germline, CDR1 is SEHNR and CDR2 is FQNEAQ (reference sequence). This CDR3 is 16 amino acids long. Trimming removed 5 bases from V and 5 bases from J; junction bases left unmatched: 10. CDR3 in amino acids: CASSASRTGVDQPQHF. The CDR3 nucleotides are TGTGCCAGCAGCGCCTCAAGGACAGGGGTCGATCAGCCCCAGCATTTT.

This chain uses TRBV7-7 with TRBJ2-5; 10 nucleotides agree with TRBD2. J was trimmed by 4 bases and V by 1 base; bases with no gene match: 9. Germline CDR1 reads SSHAT; CDR2 reads FNYEAQ (reference sequence). The CDR3 length is 17 residues. CDR3 residues: CASSLGISGRLAETQYF. The CDR3 nucleotides are TGTGCCAGCAGCTTAGGGATTAGCGGGAGGTTGGCAGAGACCCAGTACTTC.

This clonotype has a count of ten or more. The rearrangement uses TRBV7-2 and TRBJ1-1; tentatively, D is TRBD1 (5 bases). Germline V gene data show CDR1 as SGHTA and CDR2 as FQGNSA. CDR3 length equals 13 residues. Trimming shortened V by 4 bases and J by 6 bases, and 12 bases separated the two germline ends. DNA of the CDR3: TGTGCCAGCAGCTCCCCGGGACTCCCTGAAGCTTTCTTT. It is translated as CASSSPGLPEAFF.

This clonotype showed up many times. This chain links TRBV29-1 with TRBJ2-3; D is possibly TRBD2 (6 bases). Germline V lookup: CDR1 SQVTM, CDR2 ANQGSEA. The germline V and J ends were trimmed by 1 base and 13 bases, with 18 bases remaining between them. The CDR3 is 13 residues long. The CDR3 bases are TGCAGCGTTGAAGGGGTCCTAAGGGAGGAGGAGTATTTT. Translated, it gives CSVEGVLREEEYF.

This clonotype was observed at least ten times. The chain joins TRBV20-1 to TRBJ2-1; D is perhaps TRBD1 or TRBD2 (5 bases each). CDR1 is DFQATT and CDR2 is SNEGSKA in the germline V gene (reference sequence). Trimming left V 0 bases short and J 4 bases short, with 16 bases between. There are 16 residues in the CDR3. The CDR3 here is CSAREVGRAAYNEQFF. CDR3 nucleotide sequence: TGCAGTGCTAGAGAAGTGGGGCGGGCCGCATACAATGAGCAGTTCTTC.

This clonotype was observed a handful of times. The chain links TRBV6-1 to TRBJ1-4, with TRBD1 matching 7 bases. Germline lookup yields CDR1 MNHNS and CDR2 SASEGT. J lost 8 bases, V lost 6 bases, and 12 bases had no gene match. This CDR3 has 15 amino acids. As DNA, the CDR3 is TGTGCCAGCAGCAGGATTGGGACAGTAAGGGAAAAACTGTTTTTT. Translating gives CASSRIGTVREKLFF.

This clonotype was counted ten times or more. The chain links TRBV10-2 to TRBJ1-2, with TRBD1 matching 8 bases. The V and J ends lost 5 bases and 2 bases, in that order; junction bases with no gene match: 1. This CDR3 region has 13 residues. Germline CDR1 reads WSHSY; CDR2 reads SAAADI. The CDR3 nucleotides are TGCGCCAGCAGTCGGACAGGGAACTATGGCTACACCTTC. This gives the protein CASSRTGNYGYTF.

The chain combines TRBV7-9 with TRBJ1-2, with 7 nucleotides matching TRBD1. V gave up 2 bases and J gave up 8 bases; unmatched junction bases: 14. The CDR3 length is 16 residues. Germline-derived CDR1 and CDR2 are SEHNR and FQNEAQ (reference sequence). This chain's CDR3 is CASSLSNARGQQGYTF. CDR3 sequence (DNA): TGTGCCAGCAGCTTAAGTAACGCTAGGGGACAGCAGGGCTACACCTTC.

This clonotype was recorded a few times. The V gene is TRBV20-1, the J gene TRBJ2-7, with D possibly being TRBD2 (6 bases). CDR3 length: 13 residues. With 6 bases removed from V and 2 bases from J, the gap between germline ends came to 14 bases. Per germline, CDR1 DFQATT and CDR2 SNEGSKA (reference sequence). The CDR3 DNA sequence: TGCAGTGCCCCGAGGGACTCCACCTACGAGCAGTACTTC. Translated, it gives CSAPRDSTYEQYF.

Only a few counts were recorded for this clonotype. The chain has TRBV28 and TRBJ1-5; D unclear. Per the germline V gene, CDR1 is MDHEN and CDR2 is SYDVKM. V gave up 6 bases and J gave up 1 base, with 13 bases separating them. The CDR3 is 15 amino acids. The CDR3, as DNA: TGTGCCAGCAGGCTTCAGACACTCAGCAATCAGCCCCAGCATTTT. Translation: CASRLQTLSNQPQHF.

The table lists this clonotype with a few counts. The chain carries TRBV2 and TRBJ2-7; no clear D gene. From germline, CDR1 is SNHLY and CDR2 FYNNEI. V was trimmed by 7 bases and J by 3 bases, leaving 10 bases between them. CDR3 length: 12 amino acids. CDR3 loop: CASKKGSYEQYF. CDR3 DNA sequence: TGTGCCAGCAAGAAGGGCAGCTACGAGCAGTACTTC.

This clonotype was found many times. V and J are TRBV6-5 and TRBJ2-7; 11 nucleotides agree with TRBD1. The CDR3 covers 16 residues. The germline gives CDR1 MNHEY, CDR2 SVGAGI. The trim removed 5 bases at V and 5 bases at J, leaving 11 bases unmatched. The CDR3 protein is CASSNRRTGGMNEQYF. The CDR3 nucleotides are TGTGCCAGCAGTAACCGACGGACAGGGGGCATGAACGAGCAGTACTTC.

The V gene is TRBV6-2 or TRBV6-3, the J gene TRBJ2-2, with 12 bases identical to TRBD2. The CDR3 is 16 residues long. The J segment lost 4 bases and the V segment lost 6 bases, leaving 6 bases of the junction unmatched. The germline V gene has CDR1 MNHEY and CDR2 SVGEGT. CDR3: CASRLLAGGSTGELFF. DNA for the CDR3: TGTGCCAGCAGACTACTAGCGGGAGGAAGCACCGGGGAGCTGTTTTTT.

This clonotype has ten or more counts. The CDR3 bases are TGTGCCATCAGTGCGGGACTAAACACCGGGGAGCTGTTTTTT. Amino acid sequence: CAISAGLNTGELFF. The V gene is TRBV10-3, the J gene TRBJ2-2, with 7 bases fitting TRBD2. Germline CDR1 reads ENHRY; CDR2 reads SYGVKD. V trimming: 4 bases; J trimming: 2 bases; junction bases outside the gene matches: 1. CDR3 size: 14 residues.

Many counts were recorded for this clonotype. The chain uses TRBV7-2 and TRBJ2-7; no clear D gene. Germline values: CDR1 SGHTA, CDR2 FQGNSA. The CDR3 sequence is 13 residues long. Trimming removed 5 bases at V and 2 bases at J, with 10 bases between. CDR3 bases: TGTGCCAGCAGCCCTGGGATTCCCTACGAGCAGTACTTC. Its translation is CASSPGIPYEQYF.

DNA of the CDR3: TGCAGTGCTAGAGACTTCAGGGACTCCTACGAGCAGTACTTC. The encoded protein is CSARDFRDSYEQYF. J is TRBJ2-7 and V is TRBV20-1; the D gene is possibly TRBD1 (5 bases). The V gene lost 0 bases and the J gene lost 0 bases, with 9 bases spanning the gap. The CDR3 contains 14 residues. Looked up from germline, CDR1 is DFQATT and CDR2 is SNEGSKA (reference sequence).

This chain uses TRBV28 with TRBJ1-2; D is perhaps TRBD1 (6 bases). The CDR3 spans 16 residues. Trimming took off 3 bases at V and 8 bases at J, with 22 bases between the two ends. Germline V gene data show CDR1 as MDHEN and CDR2 as SYDVKM. CDR3 loop: CASSFATGASLDGYTF. CDR3 in DNA: TGTGCCAGCAGTTTCGCCACGGGGGCCAGCTTGGACGGCTACACCTTC.

This clonotype was observed a handful of times. The CDR3 region has the DNA TGTGCCAGCCTCTCCTCCGGGTATCCTGGAAACACCATATATTTT. This translates into CASLSSGYPGNTIYF. The chain uses TRBV12-3 or TRBV12-4 and TRBJ1-3, with D unresolved. The CDR3 runs 15 residues. V lost 8 bases and J lost 2, with 16 bases in between.

The sample holds many counts of this clonotype. This CDR3 is CASSVQGPGELFF. The CDR3 DNA is TGCGCCAGCAGCGTACAGGGTCCCGGGGAGCTGTTTTTT. This chain joins TRBV5-1 and TRBJ2-2, with D perhaps TRBD1 (6 bases). The CDR3 length is 13 residues. Germline CDR1 reads SGHRS; CDR2 reads YFSETQ. Trimming removed 4 bases at V and 6 bases at J, with 10 bases between.